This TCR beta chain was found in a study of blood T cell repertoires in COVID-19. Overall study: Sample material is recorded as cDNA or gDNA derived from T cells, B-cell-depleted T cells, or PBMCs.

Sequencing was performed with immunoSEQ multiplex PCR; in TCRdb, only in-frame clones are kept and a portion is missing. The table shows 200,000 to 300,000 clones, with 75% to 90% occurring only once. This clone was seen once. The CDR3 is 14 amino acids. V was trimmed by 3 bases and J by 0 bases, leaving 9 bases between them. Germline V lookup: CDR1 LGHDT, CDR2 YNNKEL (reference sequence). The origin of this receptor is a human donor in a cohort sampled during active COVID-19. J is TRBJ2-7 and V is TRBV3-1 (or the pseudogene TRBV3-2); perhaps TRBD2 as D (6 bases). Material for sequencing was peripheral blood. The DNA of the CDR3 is TGTGCCAGCAGCCACCTGACTAGCTCCTACGAGCAGTACTTC. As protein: CASSHLTSSYEQYF.